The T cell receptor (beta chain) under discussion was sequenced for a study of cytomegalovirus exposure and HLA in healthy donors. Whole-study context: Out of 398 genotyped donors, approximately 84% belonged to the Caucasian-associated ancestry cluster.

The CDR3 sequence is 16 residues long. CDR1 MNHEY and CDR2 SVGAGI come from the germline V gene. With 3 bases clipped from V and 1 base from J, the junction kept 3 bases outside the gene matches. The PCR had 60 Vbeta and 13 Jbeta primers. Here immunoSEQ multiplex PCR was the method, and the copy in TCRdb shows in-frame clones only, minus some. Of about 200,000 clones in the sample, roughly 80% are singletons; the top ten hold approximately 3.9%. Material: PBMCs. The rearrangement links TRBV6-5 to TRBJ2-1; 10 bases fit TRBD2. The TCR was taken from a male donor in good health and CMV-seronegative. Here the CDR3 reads CASSYGTSESYNEQFF. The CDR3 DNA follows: TGTGCCAGCAGTTATGGGACTAGCGAGTCCTACAATGAGCAGTTCTTC.